The TCR beta chain under discussion was sequenced for a study of blood T cell repertoires in COVID-19 (dated by TCRdb to the early 2020s). For the study in its entirety: Samples from collaborators originated in the United States, Italy and Spain and spanned both the acute and convalescent phases of COVID-19. The repertoires were made available in a free public database intended to serve as a resource for research on the immune response to SARS-CoV-2. Subjects who had been exposed to COVID-19, were actively infected with it, or had recovered from it provided the deeply sampled blood TCRbeta repertoires that made up the dataset. Where available, HLA class I and class II types were obtained from metadata supplied by the sample provider rather than from assay-based typing. The prospective study material was composed of cDNA or gDNA derived from T cells, B-cell-depleted T cells, or PBMCs. The samples were drawn from the first 160 participants of the ongoing ImmuneRACE study and from roughly 1,300 subjects provided by 6 global collaborators. Sample metadata almost always included a de-identified subject ID, COVID-19 status, age in years and sex.

The immunoSEQ Assay, a bias-controlled multiplex PCR, was used to amplify TCRbeta CDR3 regions from genomic DNA. In the paper's pipeline: Nucleated cell counts per sample were estimated from amplification of reference gene primers within the assay. To quantify the absolute abundance of each unique TCRbeta CDR3 rearrangement, sequence reads were collapsed and filtered. For each sample, productive Simpson clonality was calculated as the square root of Simpson's diversity index over productive rearrangements. TCRdb obtained this table from immuneACCESS and retained in-frame rearrangements with V and J assigned. These tables miss some clones; where compared with another copy, unresolved V genes account for less than half of the shortfall, and the remainder is unexplained. V and J calls and clone size are as listed in that table; D and trimming were resolved from the DNA. The sample table contains about 250,000 clones; only one count was recorded for roughly 88% of them. The top ten clonotypes cover around 6% of the sample.

In Seattle, one collaborating source enrolled patients while the infection was active and tracked those patients longitudinally over the course of disease. Whole blood was collected in K2EDTA tubes by collaborating institutions according to the institutions' own protocols. For TCRbeta analysis, collaborator samples were shipped as frozen whole blood, as isolated PBMCs, or as DNA extracted from either sample type. This clone was seen more than once but under ten times. The antigen it binds to is not known. There are no base qualities to consult, and no much larger clone falls within one base. Broad study findings and their caveats: The quantity of clinical and demographic metadata differed by source and by participant and was supplied without curation.

This clonotype originated in a woman of 80 years or more with COVID-19, enrolled during active disease. The sample taken for sequencing was peripheral blood.

The CDR3 here reads CAIREKLGNTYEQYV. The nucleotide sequence reads as follows: TGTGCCATCAGGGAAAAACTAGGAAATACCTACGAGCAGTACGTC. This chain is built from TRBV10-3 and TRBJ2-7; the D gene is perhaps TRBD2, from 5 matching bases. Sequences ENHRY (CDR1) and SYGVKD (CDR2) are obtained from the germline V gene. Spanning cysteine to valine, the CDR3 consists of 15 amino acids. The kept DNA is CDR3 alone, 45 bases in frame from the first base. V lost 6 bases and J lost 2 bases; the stretch between them is 17 bases long.